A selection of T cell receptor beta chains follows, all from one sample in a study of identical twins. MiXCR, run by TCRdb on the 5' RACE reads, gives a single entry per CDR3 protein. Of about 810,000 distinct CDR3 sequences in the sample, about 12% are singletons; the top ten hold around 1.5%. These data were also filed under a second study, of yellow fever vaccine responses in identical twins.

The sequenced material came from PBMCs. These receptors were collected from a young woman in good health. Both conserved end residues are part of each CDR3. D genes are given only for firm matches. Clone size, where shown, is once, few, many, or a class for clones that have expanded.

cdr3_nt: TGTGCCAGCAGCTTAGATCGGGGTAGAGTTGAGACCCAGTACTTC; cdr3_aa: CASSLDRGRVETQYF; d_call: NA; clone_size: NA; j_call: TRBJ2-5; v_call: TRBV11-2
cdr3_nt: TGTGCCAGCACCCTGGCCCTCACCGGGGAGCTGTTTTTT; cdr3_aa: CASTLALTGELFF; d_call: NA; clone_size: few; j_call: TRBJ2-2; v_call: TRBV11-2
cdr3_nt: TGTGCCAGCAGGTATGGGGAACACACAGATACGCAGTATTTT; cdr3_aa: CASRYGEHTDTQYF; d_call: NA; clone_size: NA; j_call: TRBJ2-3; v_call: TRBV12-3/TRBV12-4
cdr3_nt: TGCGCCAGCAGCCCAGGAGGCGGGAGGGCCCGAGATACGCAGTATTTT; cdr3_aa: CASSPGGGRARDTQYF; d_call: TRBD2; clone_size: NA; j_call: TRBJ2-3; v_call: TRBV10-2
cdr3_nt: TGTGCCAGCAGTGAAGTCAGGGAGGGGGAAAAACTGTTTTTT; cdr3_aa: CASSEVREGEKLFF; d_call: NA; clone_size: few; j_call: TRBJ1-4; v_call: TRBV2
cdr3_nt: TGTGCCAGCAGTCCCCTCGGGGGGCGGCAGCCCCAGCATTTT; cdr3_aa: CASSPLGGRQPQHF; d_call: NA; clone_size: NA; j_call: TRBJ1-5; v_call: TRBV6-1
cdr3_nt: TGTGCCAGCAGTTTATATGTCGGGGAAGCTTTCTTT; cdr3_aa: CASSLYVGEAFF; d_call: NA; clone_size: NA; j_call: TRBJ1-1; v_call: TRBV28
cdr3_nt: TGTGCCAGCAGCGCCAGCGGGGGCTATGAGCAGTTCTTC; cdr3_aa: CASSASGGYEQFF; d_call: TRBD2; clone_size: few; j_call: TRBJ2-1; v_call: TRBV7-2
cdr3_nt: TGCGCCAGCAGCCAGAACAGTGCAGTGAACACTGAAGCTTTCTTT; cdr3_aa: CASSQNSAVNTEAFF; d_call: NA; clone_size: many; j_call: TRBJ1-1; v_call: TRBV5-1
cdr3_nt: TGTGCCAGCAGCCCCCCCCCGGCTAGCGGGAGGGGTAACGAGCAGTACTTC; cdr3_aa: CASSPPPASGRGNEQYF; d_call: TRBD2; clone_size: few; j_call: TRBJ2-7; v_call: TRBV7-9
cdr3_nt: TGTGCCACCAGCAGCAGACTAGCGACCGCCTACGAGCAGTACTTC; cdr3_aa: CATSSRLATAYEQYF; d_call: TRBD2; clone_size: NA; j_call: TRBJ2-7; v_call: TRBV15
cdr3_nt: TGTGCCAGCAGCTTAAGCGGGGCGATAGAGACCCAGTACTTC; cdr3_aa: CASSLSGAIETQYF; d_call: TRBD2; clone_size: NA; j_call: TRBJ2-5; v_call: TRBV7-9
cdr3_nt: TGTGCCAGCAGCTTAAGGACAGGGATACATAATTCACCCCTCCACTTT; cdr3_aa: CASSLRTGIHNSPLHF; d_call: TRBD1; clone_size: many; j_call: TRBJ1-6; v_call: TRBV7-8
cdr3_nt: TGTGCCAGCAGTTACTCGACAGGGAATAATTCACCCCTCCACTTT; cdr3_aa: CASSYSTGNNSPLHF; d_call: TRBD1; clone_size: many; j_call: TRBJ1-6; v_call: TRBV6-5
cdr3_nt: TGCGCCAGCAGCTTGGCCAGGGGCCTCTACAATGAGCAGTTCTTC; cdr3_aa: CASSLARGLYNEQFF; d_call: NA; clone_size: NA; j_call: TRBJ2-1; v_call: TRBV5-1
cdr3_nt: TGTGCCATCAATGGGTTAGGCCTTATCGGTGAGCAGTTCTTC; cdr3_aa: CAINGLGLIGEQFF; d_call: NA; clone_size: once; j_call: TRBJ2-1; v_call: TRBV10-3
cdr3_nt: TGTGCCACCAGGGCTAACAGGGGGAGCATTCAGTACTTC; cdr3_aa: CATRANRGSIQYF; d_call: TRBD1; clone_size: many; j_call: TRBJ2-4; v_call: TRBV15
cdr3_nt: TGTGCCATTCAGCGGTTACCTTACACCGGGGAGCTGTTTTTT; cdr3_aa: CAIQRLPYTGELFF; d_call: NA; clone_size: few; j_call: TRBJ2-2; v_call: TRBV28
cdr3_nt: TGTGCCAGCAGTTATCTTTACAGGGGTCTCAACAATGAGCAGTTCTTC; cdr3_aa: CASSYLYRGLNNEQFF; d_call: TRBD1; clone_size: few; j_call: TRBJ2-1; v_call: TRBV6-5
cdr3_nt: TGTGCCAGCAGCTTGGAATTACGCGGGGGTACCGGCAATGAGCAGTTCTTC; cdr3_aa: CASSLELRGGTGNEQFF; d_call: TRBD2; clone_size: NA; j_call: TRBJ2-1; v_call: TRBV5-5
cdr3_nt: TGTGCCAGCAGCAGACTAGCGGGACCCGCCGGGGAGCTGTTTTTT; cdr3_aa: CASSRLAGPAGELFF; d_call: TRBD2; clone_size: NA; j_call: TRBJ2-2; v_call: TRBV12-3/TRBV12-4
cdr3_nt: TGTGCCAGCAGCCAAGGTCGTGGGGGGGCAACTAGCACAGATACGCAGTATTTT; cdr3_aa: CASSQGRGGATSTDTQYF; d_call: NA; clone_size: NA; j_call: TRBJ2-3; v_call: TRBV4-2
cdr3_nt: TGTGCCAGCAGCTTAGTTGCCCGAGAGGGGGAGCAGTTCTTC; cdr3_aa: CASSLVAREGEQFF; d_call: NA; clone_size: few; j_call: TRBJ2-1; v_call: TRBV11-2
cdr3_nt: TGCAGTGCTAGAGATCTTGCAACACCGAACACTGAAGCTTTCTTT; cdr3_aa: CSARDLATPNTEAFF; d_call: NA; clone_size: NA; j_call: TRBJ1-1; v_call: TRBV20-1
cdr3_nt: TGTGCCAGTAGTATCCCCGGCGGGAGTTCCTACGAGCAGTACTTC; cdr3_aa: CASSIPGGSSYEQYF; d_call: TRBD2; clone_size: NA; j_call: TRBJ2-7; v_call: TRBV19
cdr3_nt: TGTGCCAGCAGAAGTAACAAAGAATACAATGAGCAGTTCTTC; cdr3_aa: CASRSNKEYNEQFF; d_call: NA; clone_size: NA; j_call: TRBJ2-1; v_call: TRBV7-9
cdr3_nt: TGTGCCAGCAGTCCTCGGACAGGATCGAACACTGAAGCTTTCTTT; cdr3_aa: CASSPRTGSNTEAFF; d_call: TRBD1; clone_size: many; j_call: TRBJ1-1; v_call: TRBV18
cdr3_nt: TGTGCCAGCAGCCAAGGGACTAATAATTTGTATTCCGACTTC; cdr3_aa: CASSQGTNNLYSDF; d_call: NA; clone_size: many; j_call: TRBJ2-1; v_call: TRBV3-1
cdr3_nt: TGTGCCAGCAGGCTTGGGACTAGCGGTCACAATGAGCAGTTCTTC; cdr3_aa: CASRLGTSGHNEQFF; d_call: TRBD2; clone_size: NA; j_call: TRBJ2-1; v_call: TRBV12-3/TRBV12-4
cdr3_nt: TGTGCCAGCAGCGGACAGGGGCTAAACTACAATGAGCAGTTCTTC; cdr3_aa: CASSGQGLNYNEQFF; d_call: TRBD1; clone_size: NA; j_call: TRBJ2-1; v_call: TRBV25-1
cdr3_nt: TGTGCCAGCAGCTTAGCGGGCCTAGGAGGGGAGCTGTTTTTT; cdr3_aa: CASSLAGLGGELFF; d_call: NA; clone_size: few; j_call: TRBJ2-2; v_call: TRBV7-2
cdr3_nt: TGTGCCAGCACTCGGACAGGAATCACAGACGAGCAGTATTTT; cdr3_aa: CASTRTGITDEQYF; d_call: TRBD1; clone_size: NA; j_call: TRBJ2-3; v_call: TRBV28
cdr3_nt: TGCAGTGCTAAAGTAACAGGGAGGACTGAAGTTTTCTTT; cdr3_aa: CSAKVTGRTEVFF; d_call: NA; clone_size: NA; j_call: TRBJ1-1; v_call: TRBV20-1
cdr3_nt: TGTGCCAACGGACAAAACACCGGGGAGCTGTTTTTT; cdr3_aa: CANGQNTGELFF; d_call: NA; clone_size: many; j_call: TRBJ2-2; v_call: TRBV7-6
cdr3_nt: TGTGCCAGCAGGAACCAACCGGGACTAGCGGGTCACTCCTACAATGAGCAGTTCTTC; cdr3_aa: CASRNQPGLAGHSYNEQFF; d_call: TRBD2; clone_size: few; j_call: TRBJ2-1; v_call: TRBV12-3/TRBV12-4
cdr3_nt: TGCGCCAGCAGGGGGGGGCAGGTAGCCAAAAACATTCAGTACTTC; cdr3_aa: CASRGGQVAKNIQYF; d_call: NA; clone_size: NA; j_call: TRBJ2-4; v_call: TRBV10-2
cdr3_nt: TGCGCCAGCAGTGAGATCCTAGCGACGAACACCGGGGAGCTGTTTTTT; cdr3_aa: CASSEILATNTGELFF; d_call: NA; clone_size: NA; j_call: TRBJ2-2; v_call: TRBV10-2
cdr3_nt: TGTGCCAGCAGCCAAAGTTGGAGGGAAATTAATGAAAAACTGTTTTTT; cdr3_aa: CASSQSWREINEKLFF; d_call: NA; clone_size: NA; j_call: TRBJ1-4; v_call: TRBV3-1
cdr3_nt: TGTGCCAGCAGTCCCACAGGGAGCGAGCAGTACTTC; cdr3_aa: CASSPTGSEQYF; d_call: NA; clone_size: NA; j_call: TRBJ2-7; v_call: TRBV12-3/TRBV12-4
cdr3_nt: TGTGCCAGCAGTTACCGTCCCGGGACTAGCGGGGAAGCGGAGTTCTTC; cdr3_aa: CASSYRPGTSGEAEFF; d_call: TRBD2; clone_size: many; j_call: TRBJ2-1; v_call: TRBV6-2/TRBV6-3
cdr3_nt: TGTGCCACCAGCAGAGCCCGGGAGGAGACCCAGTACTTC; cdr3_aa: CATSRAREETQYF; d_call: NA; clone_size: NA; j_call: TRBJ2-5; v_call: TRBV15
cdr3_nt: TGCAGCGCTCGGAGGACCAACACCGGGGAGCTGTTTTTT; cdr3_aa: CSARRTNTGELFF; d_call: NA; clone_size: NA; j_call: TRBJ2-2; v_call: TRBV29-1
cdr3_nt: TGTGCCAGCAGCCAAGATTATCTTAGCAATCAGCCCCAGCATTTT; cdr3_aa: CASSQDYLSNQPQHF; d_call: NA; clone_size: few; j_call: TRBJ1-5; v_call: TRBV3-1
cdr3_nt: TGCGCCAGCAGCACTATGCCGGGACTAGCGGGAAACAATGAGCAGTTCTTC; cdr3_aa: CASSTMPGLAGNNEQFF; d_call: TRBD2; clone_size: few; j_call: TRBJ2-1; v_call: TRBV5-1
cdr3_nt: TGTGCCAGCAGTTCAGCCGGGGTAAATCAGCCCCAGCATTTT; cdr3_aa: CASSSAGVNQPQHF; d_call: NA; clone_size: NA; j_call: TRBJ1-5; v_call: TRBV12-3/TRBV12-4
cdr3_nt: TGCGCCAGCAGTAAGGCGCGGGAGAAAGAGACCCAGTACTTC; cdr3_aa: CASSKAREKETQYF; d_call: TRBD2; clone_size: NA; j_call: TRBJ2-5; v_call: TRBV5-1
cdr3_nt: TGTGCCAGCAGCGGAATGGGGGGAAAAGTCGGGGAGCTGTTTTTT; cdr3_aa: CASSGMGGKVGELFF; d_call: NA; clone_size: few; j_call: TRBJ2-2; v_call: TRBV9
cdr3_nt: TGTGCCATCAGTGAGAGGAATAGCGGGGGGGCCACCGGGGAGCTGTTTTTT; cdr3_aa: CAISERNSGGATGELFF; d_call: TRBD2; clone_size: NA; j_call: TRBJ2-2; v_call: TRBV10-3
cdr3_nt: TGCGCCAGCAGCTTGGAAAAGGGTCAGGGGCCTGAAGCTTTCTTT; cdr3_aa: CASSLEKGQGPEAFF; d_call: NA; clone_size: NA; j_call: TRBJ1-1; v_call: TRBV5-1
cdr3_nt: TGTGCCAGCAGCTTTGCAGCTAGAATCTACGAGCAGTACTTC; cdr3_aa: CASSFAARIYEQYF; d_call: NA; clone_size: few; j_call: TRBJ2-7; v_call: TRBV13
cdr3_nt: TGTGCCACCAGCGAACGTTACAGGGACACCGGGGAGCTGTTTTTT; cdr3_aa: CATSERYRDTGELFF; d_call: NA; clone_size: once; j_call: TRBJ2-2; v_call: TRBV15
cdr3_nt: TGTGCCAGCTGCGACTCTAACACCGGGGAGCTGTTTTTT; cdr3_aa: CASCDSNTGELFF; d_call: NA; clone_size: NA; j_call: TRBJ2-2; v_call: TRBV6-1
cdr3_nt: TGTGCCAGCAGCCGGACAGTGAACTATGGCTACACCTTC; cdr3_aa: CASSRTVNYGYTF; d_call: NA; clone_size: NA; j_call: TRBJ1-2; v_call: TRBV6-2/TRBV6-3
cdr3_nt: TGTGCCAGCTCACCACCGGGACAGGGTTACGCTGGGGCCAACGTCCTGACTTTC; cdr3_aa: CASSPPGQGYAGANVLTF; d_call: TRBD1; clone_size: NA; j_call: TRBJ2-6; v_call: TRBV18
cdr3_nt: TGCGCCAGCAGCCAACGGGGGGAGCAGTTCTTC; cdr3_aa: CASSQRGEQFF; d_call: NA; clone_size: NA; j_call: TRBJ2-1; v_call: TRBV4-1
cdr3_nt: TGTGCCATCAGTGTGTTGACGACAGGGGGCTGTCAGCCCCAGCATTTT; cdr3_aa: CAISVLTTGGCQPQHF; d_call: TRBD1; clone_size: many; j_call: TRBJ1-5; v_call: TRBV10-3
cdr3_nt: TGTGCCAGCAGCCAAGTGGGTCGGGGGGAGCTGTTTTTT; cdr3_aa: CASSQVGRGELFF; d_call: NA; clone_size: many; j_call: TRBJ2-2; v_call: TRBV3-1
cdr3_nt: TGCAGTGCTAGCCACAGGGAGGGGTCCTACGAGCAGTACTTC; cdr3_aa: CSASHREGSYEQYF; d_call: NA; clone_size: NA; j_call: TRBJ2-7; v_call: TRBV20-1
cdr3_nt: TGCGCCAGCTCCGGGACAGGGTTTCCTGGGGCCAACGTCCTGACTTTC; cdr3_aa: CASSGTGFPGANVLTF; d_call: TRBD1; clone_size: NA; j_call: TRBJ2-6; v_call: TRBV5-1
cdr3_nt: TGCAGTGCTAGATCCGTAGCGTCCGGGGAGCTGTTTTTT; cdr3_aa: CSARSVASGELFF; d_call: NA; clone_size: NA; j_call: TRBJ2-2; v_call: TRBV20-1